This note documents a single TCR beta chain sequence. In the original workflow: How many nucleated cells were present was estimated from reference gene primer amplification. Data came from immunoSEQ multiplex PCR; TCRdb stores just in-frame clones and leaves some out. V, J and clone size are taken as reported in that table, and D and trimming were inferred from the DNA itself. The sample has 130,000 or so clones; around 81% are singletons. There are 13 residues in the CDR3. Germline V CDR1 and CDR2: MNHEY, SMNVEV (reference sequence). V shed 3 bases and J shed 1 base, with 6 bases lying between them. This sample was taken from a study of blood T cell repertoires in COVID-19. Study at large: Some COVID-19 samples were acute and others convalescent; all came from the United States, Italy and Spain. From T cells, B-cell-depleted T cells, or PBMCs came the material, which was cDNA or gDNA.

The sample consisted of peripheral blood. The TCR sequence derives from a human donor in a cohort sampled during active COVID-19. V usage is TRBV27 and J usage is TRBJ1-2; D is uncertain. CDR3 protein: CASSFAVNYGYTF. CDR3 in DNA: TGTGCCAGCAGTTTTGCAGTTAACTATGGCTACACCTTC.